The rows below give T cell receptor beta chains drawn from one sample of a study of control samples from healthy donors and cancer patients. Generated by immunoSEQ multiplex PCR, the TCRdb table keeps only in-frame clones and is missing some. The sample holds about 97,000 clones, 90% to 95% seen once. Sequenced sample: blood. All receptors come from a woman in her late teens or twenties in good health. The CDR3 runs from the conserved cysteine through the conserved F or W. The D gene is left open where the match is weak. Not all rows give a size; the values are once, few, many and, for expanded clones, a class.

>TRBJ2-7|TRBV2|.|TRBD1
TGTGCCAGCAGTCCCCGGGACAGGGGGCGGGTCAGCTCCTACGAGCAGTACTTC
CASSPRDRGRVSSYEQYF
>TRBJ1-1|TRBV7-9|.|.
TGTGCCAGCAGCGAAACAGGGATGAACACTGAAGCTTTCTTT
CASSETGMNTEAFF
>TRBJ2-7|TRBV7-6|.|.
TGTGCCAGCAGCCCGTCCCCGGGGCAGACCTACGAGCAGTACTTC
CASSPSPGQTYEQYF
>TRBJ1-2|TRBV18|once|.
TGTGCCAGCTCTCTTTCCGGGGACTATGGCTACACCTTC
CASSLSGDYGYTF
>TRBJ1-6|TRBV11-3|.|.
TGTGCCAGCAGCCGGGACAATTATTCGCCCCTCCACTTT
CASSRDNYSPLHF
>TRBJ2-1|TRBV25-1|once|.
TGTGCCAGCAGTGTCCTAAGGGAGCAGTTCTTC
CASSVLREQFF
>TRBJ2-7|TRBV24-1|.|.
TGTGCCACCAGTGATTTCAACGAGCAGTACTTC
CATSDFNEQYF
>TRBJ1-4|TRBV5-6|.|TRBD1
TGTGCCAGCAGCTTGGCCGGGACAGGGGATGAAAAACTGTTTTTT
CASSLAGTGDEKLFF
>TRBJ2-1|TRBV4-1|.|TRBD2
TGCGCCAGCAGCCAACTCGGGCTGGCCTCGGGGGGGGAGCAGTTCTTC
CASSQLGLASGGEQFF
>TRBJ2-7|TRBV12-3/TRBV12-4|once|.
TGTGCCAGCAGCGACACGGCCTACGAGCAGTACTTC
CASSDTAYEQYF
>TRBJ2-7|TRBV5-4|.|TRBD2
TGTGCCAGCAGTATAGCGGGAATATTTGGCGAGCAGTACTTC
CASSIAGIFGEQYF
>TRBJ2-1|TRBV14|.|.
TGTGCCAGCAGCCAAGCCTACAATGAGCAGTTCTTC
CASSQAYNEQFF
>TRBJ2-5|TRBV28|once|TRBD2
TGTGCCAGTACTGGACTAGTGGAGACCCAGTACTTC
CASTGLVETQYF
>TRBJ1-3|TRBV7-9|.|.
TGTGCCAGCAGCAACACAGGGTCTGGAAACACCATATATTTT
CASSNTGSGNTIYF
>TRBJ1-1|TRBV4-1|.|.
TGCGCCAGCAGCCACACCTTGGAGGGGAGCAGTCTAAACACTGAAGCTTTCTTT
CASSHTLEGSSLNTEAFF
>TRBJ1-2|TRBV7-2|once|TRBD1
TGTGCCAGCAGCTTAGGACAGGGCGGAGGCTATGGCTACACCTTC
CASSLGQGGGYGYTF
>TRBJ1-5|TRBV30|.|.
TGTGCCTGGAGTGACGTAGGTTATCAGCCCCAGCATTTT
CAWSDVGYQPQHF
>TRBJ1-5|TRBV4-1|few|.
TGCGCCAGCAGCCAAAATTTTAGGGAGTATAGCAATCAGCCCCAGCATTTT
CASSQNFREYSNQPQHF
>TRBJ1-1|TRBV19|.|TRBD1
TGTGCCAGTACCCAGGGACAGGGTCTGTGGAACACTGAAGCTTTCTTT
CASTQGQGLWNTEAFF
>TRBJ1-4|TRBV6-6|.|.
TGTGCCAGCAGTCACGCTGGGGTTGAAAAACTGTTTTTT
CASSHAGVEKLFF
>TRBJ2-5|TRBV30|.|.
TGTGCCTGGAGTGTACAAGCTCCACAAGGAGGGGAGACCCAGTACTTC
CAWSVQAPQGGETQYF
>TRBJ1-2|TRBV24-1|.|.
TGTGCCACCTCGGGGAGCTCCGGACCTAACTATGGCTACACCTTC
CATSGSSGPNYGYTF
>TRBJ1-1|TRBV4-3|.|.
TGCGCCAGCAGCCAAGAGAGGGTCATGGGAACAGAGAAAGCTTTCTTT
CASSQERVMGTEKAFF
>TRBJ1-4|TRBV29-1|.|TRBD1
TGCAGCGTTGAGTGGATGACAGGGAGCTCTGATGAAAAACTGTTTTTT
CSVEWMTGSSDEKLFF
>TRBJ1-1|TRBV25-1|.|.
TGTGCCAGCAGTTGGGGGAACACTGAAGCTTTCTTT
CASSWGNTEAFF
>TRBJ2-7|TRBV4-2|.|TRBD1
TGTGCCAGCAGCCAAGATTCGACACAGGGGTACCACGAGCAGTACTTC
CASSQDSTQGYHEQYF
>TRBJ2-7|TRBV20-1|.|TRBD2
TGCAGTGCTAGTAGCGGGGAGAGCTCCTACGAGCAGTACTTC
CSASSGESSYEQYF
>TRBJ2-7|TRBV28|.|.
TGTGCCAGCAGTTTTGGCAGGACCTACGAGCAGTACTTC
CASSFGRTYEQYF
>TRBJ2-1|TRBV11-3|.|.
TGTGCCAGCAGCCCGACACCCAATGAGCAGTTCTTC
CASSPTPNEQFF
>TRBJ2-1|TRBV6-2/TRBV6-3|once|.
TGTGCCAGCAGTTACACCCCGAGACACCTCACCGAACGTACCTACAATGAGCAGTTCTTC
CASSYTPRHLTERTYNEQFF
>TRBJ1-1|TRBV10-3|once|.
TGTGCCATCAGTGGGGACACCCGATTCCCTGAAGCTTTCTTT
CAISGDTRFPEAFF
>TRBJ2-6|TRBV24-1|.|.
TGTGCCACCAGGGGTCCCGGGGCCAACGTCCTGACTTTC
CATRGPGANVLTF
>TRBJ1-1|TRBV4-1|.|.
TGCGCCAGCAGCCAAAAATATACGGGGGGTCGGTATAACACTGAAGCTTTCTTT
CASSQKYTGGRYNTEAFF
>TRBJ2-6|TRBV2|once|.
TGTGCCAGCAGTGCACGGCTCTCTGGGGCCAACGTCCTGACTTTC
CASSARLSGANVLTF
>TRBJ1-6|TRBV28|.|TRBD1
TGTGCCAGCAGTCCGAGGACAGGGGTGACTTCACCCCTCCACTTT
CASSPRTGVTSPLHF
>TRBJ2-5|TRBV5-5|.|TRBD2
TGTGCCAGCAGCGCAACAGCGGGGGGGGTCCGAGAGACCCAGTACTTC
CASSATAGGVRETQYF
>TRBJ1-5|TRBV27|once|.
TGTGCCAGCAGTTTATCCAGCAGGAATCAGCCCCAGCATTTT
CASSLSSRNQPQHF
>TRBJ1-4|TRBV6-5|.|.
TGTGCCAGCAGTTACGGACCGGGGGAAAAACTGTTTTTT
CASSYGPGEKLFF
>TRBJ1-4|TRBV29-1|.|.
TGCAGCGTCCAAGCGGGGGGGCTTAATGAAAAACTGTTTTTT
CSVQAGGLNEKLFF
>TRBJ2-7|TRBV6-2/TRBV6-3|.|.
TGTGCCAGCAGTACGTCCGGGACATACTACGAGCAGTACTTC
CASSTSGTYYEQYF
>TRBJ1-3|TRBV28|once|.
TGTGCCAGCAGTTTATGGATTAGGAGTGGGGGGCCCTCTGGAAACACCATATATTTT
CASSLWIRSGGPSGNTIYF
>TRBJ2-3|TRBV5-5|.|.
TGTGCCAGCAGCGCCGGTCCTCCCCCAGATACGCAGTATTTT
CASSAGPPPDTQYF
>TRBJ2-7|TRBV19|.|TRBD1
TGTGCCAGTAGAAGTACGCCGGGACAGGGGTTCGAGCAGTACTTC
CASRSTPGQGFEQYF
>TRBJ2-2|TRBV7-7|few|TRBD1
TGTGCCAGCAGCCGAATAGGACAGGTGAACACCGGGGAGCTGTTTTTT
CASSRIGQVNTGELFF
>TRBJ1-5|TRBV6-5|.|.
TGTGCCAGCAGGACGACAGGTAGCAATCAGCCCCAGCATTTT
CASRTTGSNQPQHF
>TRBJ1-2|TRBV4-2|.|.
TGTGCCAGCCGACGCGGGGAGGGGGAGGATGGCTACACCTTC
CASRRGEGEDGYTF
>TRBJ2-3|TRBV5-1|once|TRBD2
TGCGCCAGCGGTGCGGGGGGGCGGACAGATACGCAGTATTTT
CASGAGGRTDTQYF
>TRBJ1-3|TRBV7-9|few|.
TGTGCCAGCAGCTCCGTGTCCTCTGGAAACACCATATATTTT
CASSSVSSGNTIYF
>TRBJ2-1|TRBV29-1|.|TRBD2
TGCAGCCTTTGGGTAGCGGGCCCCCATGAGCAGTTCTTC
CSLWVAGPHEQFF
>TRBJ2-7|TRBV18|.|TRBD2
TGTGCCAGCTCACCACCGTATCGACTAGCGGGGGGGCCTTTTAAGGAGCAGTACTTC
CASSPPYRLAGGPFKEQYF
>TRBJ1-2|TRBV7-6|.|.
TGTGCCAGCAGCTTAGCTTCGGGGGCCTTAAACTATGGCTACACCTTC
CASSLASGALNYGYTF
>TRBJ2-3|TRBV7-9|.|.
TGTGCCAGCAGCTTAGTTGTTGCCAGTCCCACAGATACGCAGTATTTT
CASSLVVASPTDTQYF
>TRBJ1-2|TRBV6-4|.|.
TGTGCCAGCAGTGACTCAAACGGGAATGGCTACACCTTC
CASSDSNGNGYTF